The 27 T cell receptor beta chains in this list originate from one sample, sequenced in a study of T cells in Graves' hyperthyroidism and ophthalmopathy. The CDR3 regions of TCR beta were amplified from RNA transcripts. With the HTBI primer set, the TCR CDR3 went through a first round of RT-PCR. MiXCR, run by TCRdb on the multiplex PCR reads, gives a single entry per CDR3 protein. The repertoire consists of approximately 640,000 distinct CDR3 sequences, with under 20% occurring once and the leading ten covering approximately 3.8%. Sequences were obtained from blood. The receptors stem from a woman aged 25 to 39 with Graves' hyperthyroidism.

Ten or more counts support this clonotype. This sequence joins TRBV6-5 and TRBJ2-2, with 9 bases that match TRBD2. Germline V lookup: CDR1 MNHEY, CDR2 SVGAGI. Trimming took 4 bases from V and 6 from J; bases not matched to a gene: 3. This CDR3 has 14 residues. The CDR3: CASSLAGVPGELFF. In DNA form, the CDR3 reads TGTGCCAGCAGTTTAGCGGGAGTACCCGGGGAGCTGTTTTTT.

J is TRBJ2-5 and V is TRBV14, with D possibly being TRBD1 or TRBD2 (5 bases each). Germline CDR1 is SGHDN and CDR2 is FVKESK. The germline V and J ends were trimmed by 2 bases and 5 bases, with 15 bases remaining between them. This CDR3 comprises 15 residues. The CDR3 reads CASSQTFSGTETQYF. The CDR3 DNA reads as TGTGCCAGCAGCCAAACTTTCTCCGGGACGGAGACCCAGTACTTC.

On this clonotype: This may arise from a read error, as a much more abundant clone is one base away. This rearrangement joins TRBV6-1 to TRBJ2-3; unclear D gene. Germline V CDR1 and CDR2: MNHNS, SASEGT. The CDR3 sequence is 15 residues long. Trimming removed 11 bases from V and 1 base from J, with 19 bases in between. CDR3 sequence: CACLDPRIRTDTQYF. The CDR3 DNA reads TGTGCCTGCTTAGATCCGCGAATTCGCACAGATACGCAGTATTTT.

The rearrangement links TRBV29-1 to TRBJ2-7; no reliable D call. V dropped 2 bases and J dropped 1 base, with 6 bases sitting between them. The CDR3 is 12 amino acids. CDR1 is SQVTM and CDR2 is ANQGSEA in the germline V gene. For the CDR3, the DNA is TGCAGCGTTGAAACTGATTCCTACGAGCAGTACTTC. Amino acid sequence: CSVETDSYEQYF.

This clonotype was observed many times. V gene TRBV7-2 combines with J gene TRBJ2-7; D is perhaps TRBD1 (5 bases). CDR3 length equals 14 residues. Germline-derived CDR1 and CDR2 are SGHTA and FQGNSA. Trimming shortened V by 6 bases and J by 0 bases, and 12 bases separated the two germline ends. The CDR3 DNA is TGTGCCAGCAGTTTATTCGACAGCTCCTACGAGCAGTACTTC. Translated, it gives CASSLFDSSYEQYF.

This clonotype has a count of ten or more. CDR3 loop: CASSESPGLGNEQFF. CDR3 sequence (DNA): TGTGCCAGCAGTGAGAGCCCAGGGCTTGGGAATGAGCAGTTCTTC. The chain carries TRBV2 and TRBJ2-1; weak D call: TRBD1 (5 bases). Trimming stripped 3 bases from V and 7 bases from J, with 16 bases between. The CDR3 has 15 amino acids. From germline, CDR1 is SNHLY and CDR2 FYNNEI. The full variable domain, completed using reference TRBV2 and TRBJ2-1, is EPEVTQTPSHQVTQMGQEVILRCVPISNHLYFYWYRQILGQKVEFLVSFYNNEISEKSEIFDDQFSVERPDGSNFTLKIRSTKLEDSAMYFCASSESPGLGNEQFFGPGTRLTVL.

The chain's CDR3 is CASRPNRDTGELFF. CDR3 bases: TGCGCCAGCAGACCAAACAGGGACACCGGGGAGCTGTTTTTT. J is TRBJ2-2 and V is TRBV5-1; tentatively, D is TRBD1 (6 bases). CDR3 length: 14 amino acids. Germline lookup yields CDR1 SGHRS and CDR2 YFSETQ. The V and J ends lost 5 bases and 3 bases respectively, with 11 bases between them.

This clonotype was seen ten or more times. The CDR3 spells CASTRDSSNTGELFF. The DNA for the CDR3 is TGTGCCAGCACCCGGGACAGCTCGAACACCGGGGAGCTGTTTTTT. The chain recombines TRBV27 with TRBJ2-2; the match to TRBD1 covers 7 bases. V lost 7 bases to trimming and J lost 0 bases; unmatched junction nucleotides: 5. Germline assignment: CDR1 MNHEY and CDR2 SMNVEV (reference sequence). The CDR3 totals 15 residues.

CDR3 in DNA: TGTGCCAGTAGTCTTAAGGGCAATGAGCAGTTCTTC. It is translated as CASSLKGNEQFF. The gene calls are TRBV19 and TRBJ2-1; D is ambiguous. Trimming took 5 bases from V and 6 from J, leaving 8 bases between them. Germline V lookup: CDR1 LNHDA, CDR2 SQIVND (reference sequence). CDR3 size: 12 residues.

This clonotype has a count of ten or more. This chain joins TRBV28 and TRBJ1-2; no firm D call. Trimming left V 7 bases short and J 8 bases short, with 11 bases between. CDR3 length: 11 residues. CDR1 is MDHEN, CDR2 SYDVKM, per germline. Here the CDR3 reads CASTGAPGYTF. Written as DNA, the CDR3 is TGTGCCAGCACTGGAGCCCCGGGCTACACCTTC.

In this sample, this clonotype turned up many times. One end of the junction does not line up with germline, which may come from a read error. The chain recombines TRBV5-1 with TRBJ2-2; D is ambiguous. CDR1 is SGHRS and CDR2 is YFSETQ in the germline V gene. This CDR3 comprises 12 residues. In nucleotides, the CDR3 is TGCGCCAGCAGCCCGAAAACCGGGGAGCTGTTTTTT. Its protein is CASSPKTGELFF.

This rearrangement joins TRBV5-1 to TRBJ1-4; D remains ambiguous. The CDR3 runs to 12 residues. Trimming pared 9 bases from V and 7 bases from J, leaving 13 bases between. From germline, CDR1 is SGHRS and CDR2 YFSETQ. CDR3: CAIRDLSEKLFF. In DNA form, the CDR3 reads TGCGCCATCCGGGATCTCTCTGAAAAACTGTTTTTT.

The sample holds many counts of this clonotype. The chain employs TRBV5-1 and TRBJ2-2; no clear D gene. V was pared by 4 bases and J by 5 bases, with 9 bases between. This CDR3 has 13 residues. Per the germline V gene, CDR1 is SGHRS and CDR2 is YFSETQ. The CDR3 nucleotides read TGCGCCAGCAGCATCGGACGGACCGGGGAGCTGTTTTTT. Amino acids: CASSIGRTGELFF.

This clonotype has more than one count but fewer than ten. This chain links TRBV4-1 with TRBJ1-1; TRBD1 might be the D (5 bases). Germline V gene data show CDR1 as MGHRA and CDR2 as YSYEKL. Trimming cost V 3 bases and J 4 bases, with 9 bases left between them. The CDR3 is made up of 13 amino acids. The CDR3 loop is CASSHGTITEAFF. CDR3 bases: TGCGCCAGCAGCCATGGGACCATCACTGAAGCTTTCTTT.

This clonotype appeared a few times. The chain employs TRBV20-1 and TRBJ2-7; TRBD2 agrees at 10 bases. J lost 4 bases, V lost 4 bases, and 7 bases had no gene match. The CDR3 spans 14 residues. Germline assignment: CDR1 DFQATT and CDR2 SNEGSKA (reference sequence). Here the CDR3 reads CSAKGLARQYEQYF. CDR3 bases: TGCAGTGCTAAGGGACTAGCGAGGCAATACGAGCAGTACTTC.

In regard to this clonotype: One base away lies a much larger clone, so this may be a sequencing read error. This rearrangement joins TRBV3-1 to TRBJ1-2; possible D gene TRBD1, 5 bases. V shed 7 bases and J shed 5 bases, with 11 bases lying between them. Germline CDR1 LGHDT, CDR2 YNNKEL (reference sequence). The CDR3 contains 12 residues. CDR3 residues: CASIPGPYGYTF. The CDR3 DNA follows: TGTGCCAGCATCCCGGGACCGTATGGCTACACCTTC.

In its sample, this clonotype was seen many times. The rearrangement uses TRBV10-3 and TRBJ2-7; no definite D call. Between the trimmed V and J ends, which lost 10 bases and 6 bases, there was a span of 16 bases. CDR1 and CDR2 from the germline V gene are ENHRY and SYGVKD. The CDR3 contains 12 residues. CDR3 DNA: TGTGCCACCTCTACTGACTTGGGCGAGCAGTACTTC. Amino acid sequence: CATSTDLGEQYF.

This clonotype was found many times. The V and J genes are TRBV5-5 and TRBJ1-2; 10 nucleotides line up with TRBD1. The V gene end was trimmed by 5 bases and the J gene end by 4 bases; junction bases not matched to a gene: 5. CDR3 size: 14 residues. Germline-derived CDR1 and CDR2 are SGHKS and YYEKEE (reference sequence). This chain's CDR3 is CASRLGQGIYGYTF. DNA for the CDR3: TGTGCCAGCAGGCTGGGACAGGGGATCTATGGCTACACCTTC.

This clonotype showed up many times. The chain couples TRBV3-1 to TRBJ2-3; D may be TRBD2 (5 bases). Germline V CDR1 and CDR2: LGHDT, YNNKEL (reference sequence). The CDR3 spans 14 residues. V lost 8 bases to trimming and J lost 4 bases, with 16 bases between them. DNA for the CDR3: TGTGCCAGCCAAGGGTGGGAGATTCCAGATACGCAGTATTTT. It translates to CASQGWEIPDTQYF.

On this clonotype itself: This may be a read error: a much more frequent sequence differs by one nucleotide. This chain links TRBV2 with TRBJ2-5; 8 bases agree with TRBD2. Germline CDR1 and CDR2: SNHLY and FYNNEI. This CDR3 is 14 amino acids long. The CDR3 loop is CVSTQGTSQETQYF. The CDR3 DNA sequence: TGTGTCAGCACCCAAGGGACTAGCCAAGAGACCCAGTACTTC.

This clonotype was picked up many times. The CDR3: CASSLVWDGELFF. CDR3 in DNA: TGCGCCAGCAGCTTGGTTTGGGACGGGGAGCTGTTTTTT. This chain connects TRBV5-1 to TRBJ2-2; D is unclear. V was trimmed by 0 bases and J by 7 bases, leaving 7 bases between them. CDR1 and CDR2 (germline): SGHRS, YFSETQ. The CDR3 is made up of 13 amino acids.

This clonotype came up many times. V usage is TRBV11-2 and J usage is TRBJ2-3, with D hard to call. V lost 1 base and J lost 4, with 9 bases in between. Germline values: CDR1 SGHAT, CDR2 FQNNGV. CDR3 length equals 14 residues. The CDR3, as DNA: TGTGCCAGCAGCTTAGGAGGCGAGGCAGATACGCAGTATTTT. This translates into CASSLGGEADTQYF. Based on the CDR3 plus reference TRBV11-2 and TRBJ2-3, the full variable domain is EAGVAQSPRYKIIEKRQSVAFWCNPISGHATLYWYQQILGQGPKLLIQFQNNGVVDDSQLPKDRFSAERLKGVDSTLKIQPAKLEDSAVYLCASSLGGEADTQYFGPGTRLTVL.

The chain combines TRBV4-1 with TRBJ2-1, with D possibly TRBD2 on 10 matching bases. The germline CDR1 and CDR2 sequences are MGHRA and YSYEKL. The CDR3 is 22 residues long. Trimming removed 11 bases from V and 3 bases from J, with 41 bases in between. The CDR3 sequence: CAASSPTGGKSGRAYLYNEQFF. The CDR3 DNA follows: TGCGCCGCCAGCAGCCCTACAGGGGGCAAGAGCGGGAGGGCCTATCTCTACAATGAGCAGTTCTTC.

The chain employs TRBV18 and TRBJ2-7; 7 bases fit TRBD1. This CDR3 is built from 14 residues. In germline, CDR1 is KGHSH, CDR2 LQKENI. Trimming removed 3 bases from V and 3 bases from J; junction bases left unmatched: 5. CDR3 residues: CASSPRAGGYEQYF. The CDR3 DNA reads TGTGCCAGCTCACCGCGGGCAGGGGGCTACGAGCAGTACTTC.

This clonotype was counted only a few times. A much larger clone differs from this one at a single base, so this may be a read error. V and J are TRBV7-2 and TRBJ1-1; D is unresolved. The CDR3 is 15 amino acids. The V and J ends lost 5 bases and 6 bases respectively, with 19 bases between them. CDR1 and CDR2 from the germline V gene are SGHTA and FQGNSA. The CDR3 DNA sequence: TGTGCCAGCAGCGTGACCTGGGGTGGGTTCCCTGAAGCTTTCTTT. This translates into CASSVTWGGFPEAFF.

The sample holds many counts of this clonotype. V usage is TRBV12-3 or TRBV12-4 and J usage is TRBJ1-1; no clear D gene. This CDR3 is built from 15 residues. The V gene lost 3 bases and the J gene lost 0 bases, with 11 bases spanning the gap. This CDR3 reads CASSFFKRMNTEAFF. The CDR3 DNA reads as TGTGCCAGCAGTTTCTTTAAAAGAATGAACACTGAAGCTTTCTTT.

V and J are TRBV7-2 and TRBJ1-6; 7 nucleotides match TRBD1. The J segment lost 0 bases and the V segment lost 3 bases, leaving 5 bases of the junction unmatched. The V gene's germline CDR1 is SGHTA and CDR2 FQGNSA. The CDR3 sequence is 17 residues long. The CDR3, as DNA: TGTGCCAGCAGCTTTGACAGGGAAAGCTCCTATAATTCACCCCTCCACTTT. Residues: CASSFDRESSYNSPLHF. Based on the CDR3 plus reference TRBV7-2 and TRBJ1-6, the full variable domain is GAGVSQSPSNKVTEKGKDVELRCDPISGHTALYWYRQSLGQGLEFLIYFQGNSAPDKSGLPSDRFSAERTGGSVSTLTIQRTQQEDSAVYLCASSFDRESSYNSPLHFGNGTRLTVT.